These 20 T cell receptor beta chains were sequenced from one sample in a study of cytomegalovirus exposure and HLA in healthy donors (dated 2017 in TCRdb). The library was obtained by the immunoSEQ multiplex PCR assay. TCRdb's version of the immuneACCESS table is confined to in-frame rearrangements and falls short of the full clone set. An unresolved V gene accounts for under half of the shortfall where checked; the remainder is of unknown origin. The sample has 200,000 to 250,000 clones on record, around four fifths of them singletons. More than 12% of the sample is in the top ten clones. The sample consisted of PBMCs. The receptors shown here come from a woman aged 25 to 39 in good health and CMV-seropositive.

The chain carries TRBV6-1 and TRBJ1-1; possibly TRBD1 for D (5 bases). Trimming cost V 5 bases and J 7 bases, with 11 bases left between them. The CDR3 is 12 amino acids. From germline, CDR1 is MNHNS and CDR2 SASEGT. In DNA, the CDR3 is TGTGCCAGCAGTCGGACATTCAGTGAAGCTTTCTTT. It is translated as CASSRTFSEAFF.

This clone was observed a few times. The chain has TRBV7-8 and TRBJ1-5, with D perhaps TRBD1 (6 bases). Per the germline V gene, CDR1 is SGHVS and CDR2 is FQNEAQ. Trimming left V 5 bases short and J 1 base short, with 12 bases between. This CDR3 region has 15 residues. CDR3 region: CASSRDRRSNQPQHF. CDR3 bases: TGTGCCAGCAGCAGAGACAGGCGAAGCAATCAGCCCCAGCATTTT.

V and J are TRBV5-1 and TRBJ2-1; 9 positions match TRBD2. V shed 1 base and J 4 bases; nucleotides not matched to a gene: 9. The CDR3 has 17 amino acids. The germline V gene has CDR1 SGHRS and CDR2 YFSETQ. DNA for the CDR3: TGCGCCAGCAGCTTGTACGGCGGGAGGGGCGGGTACAATGAGCAGTTCTTC. It codes for CASSLYGGRGGYNEQFF.

The chain uses TRBV6-6 and TRBJ1-2, with a tentative D call TRBD1 (5 bases). Germline lookup yields CDR1 MNHNY and CDR2 SVGAGI (reference sequence). The CDR3 spans 14 residues. The V gene lost 6 bases and the J gene lost 4 bases, with 15 bases spanning the gap. The CDR3 sequence is CASRRDGPVYGYTF. CDR3 in DNA: TGTGCCAGCAGGAGGGACGGACCCGTCTATGGCTACACCTTC.

The J gene is TRBJ1-3, the V gene TRBV4-1, with TRBD1 matching over 7 bases. This CDR3 region has 13 residues. J was trimmed by 6 bases and V by 4 bases; bases with no gene match: 3. The V gene's germline CDR1 is MGHRA and CDR2 YSYEKL. CDR3 amino acids: CASSRQGLNTIYF. For the CDR3, the DNA is TGCGCCAGCAGCCGACAGGGCCTAAACACCATATATTTT.

This chain connects TRBV9 to TRBJ2-1; 8 bases map to TRBD2. Looked up from germline, CDR1 is SGDLS and CDR2 is YYNGEE. The CDR3 extends over 20 amino acids. V trimming: 1 base; J trimming: 2 bases; junction bases outside the gene matches: 17. For the CDR3, the DNA is TGTGCCAGCAGCGTATTAGTGCAGCGGGAGAGGTTAGCCCCCTACAATGAGCAGTTCTTC. Translated, it gives CASSVLVQRERLAPYNEQFF.

CDR3 bases: TGTGCCAGCAGCGGCACTAGTTTAGTCCATGAGCAGTTCTTC. Translating gives CASSGTSLVHEQFF. J is TRBJ2-1 and V is TRBV9; D is perhaps TRBD2 (5 bases). Deletions cut 3 bases from V and 8 bases from J, with 15 bases between. Germline CDR1 and CDR2: SGDLS and YYNGEE. This CDR3 is built from 14 residues. Filled out from reference TRBV9 and TRBJ2-1, the complete variable domain reads DSGVTQTPKHLITATGQRVTLRCSPRSGDLSVYWYQQSLDQGLQFLIQYYNGEERAKGNILERFSAQQFPDLHSELNLSSLELGDSALYFCASSGTSLVHEQFFGPGTRLTVL.

The chain links TRBV11-2 to TRBJ1-2; TRBD1 agrees at 10 bases. CDR1 SGHAT and CDR2 FQNNGV come from the germline V gene. V lost 5 bases to trimming and J lost 5 bases; unmatched junction nucleotides: 11. The CDR3 is 16 residues long. The CDR3 loop is CASSPHRDRGTYGYTF. CDR3 in DNA: TGTGCCAGCAGCCCACACCGGGACAGGGGAACATATGGCTACACCTTC. The full variable domain, its missing parts supplied by reference TRBV11-2 and TRBJ1-2, is EAGVAQSPRYKIIEKRQSVAFWCNPISGHATLYWYQQILGQGPKLLIQFQNNGVVDDSQLPKDRFSAERLKGVDSTLKIQPAKLEDSAVYLCASSPHRDRGTYGYTFGSGTRLTVV.

The V and J genes are TRBV11-3 and TRBJ1-1; D gene uncertain. V gave up 0 bases and J gave up 6 bases, with 11 bases separating them. This CDR3 contains 14 residues. Germline CDR1 reads SGHNT; CDR2 reads YENEEA. The chain's CDR3 is CASSLEGRGAEAFF. CDR3 in DNA: TGTGCCAGCAGCTTAGAAGGACGGGGAGCTGAAGCTTTCTTT. The full variable domain, in which reference TRBV11-3 and TRBJ1-1 provide the parts outside the CDR3, is EAGVVQSPRYKIIEKKQPVAFWCNPISGHNTLYWYLQNLGQGPELLIRYENEEAVDDSQLPKDRFSAERLKGVDSTLKIQPAELGDSAVYLCASSLEGRGAEAFFGQGTRLTVV.

This clone was seen just once. The gene calls are TRBV27 and TRBJ1-1, with TRBD1 as a possible D gene (5 bases). Germline V CDR1 and CDR2: MNHEY, SMNVEV (reference sequence). This CDR3 spans 16 amino acids. V lost 5 bases and J 1 base, leaving 17 bases between the germline ends. CDR3 residues: CASSRFPGRQNTEAFF. CDR3 sequence (DNA): TGTGCCAGCAGTAGATTTCCGGGACGCCAGAACACTGAAGCTTTCTTT.

The genes are TRBV28 and TRBJ2-7; TRBD1 might be the D (6 bases). V was cut by 4 bases and J by 3 bases, with 13 bases left in between. The CDR3 loop spans 14 amino acids. Germline CDR1 MDHEN, CDR2 SYDVKM. The CDR3 reads CASSSSRDNYEQYF. CDR3 in DNA: TGTGCCAGCAGTTCCTCCCGGGACAACTACGAGCAGTACTTC.

The chain combines TRBV6-5 with TRBJ1-2; D perhaps matches TRBD1 (5 bases). V lost 10 bases and J 5 bases, leaving 11 bases between the germline ends. There are 11 residues in the CDR3. From germline, CDR1 is MNHEY and CDR2 SVGAGI. The CDR3 spells CATQEGYGYTF. Here the CDR3 DNA reads TGTGCCACCCAAGAGGGGTATGGCTACACCTTC.

V usage is TRBV9 and J usage is TRBJ2-7, with D perhaps matching TRBD2 (6 bases). Germline V gives CDR1 SGDLS, CDR2 YYNGEE. V lost 0 bases to trimming and J lost 0 bases, with 7 bases between them. The CDR3 is made up of 14 amino acids. CDR3 nucleotide sequence: TGTGCCAGCAGCGTAGGGGGGGACTCCTACGAGCAGTACTTC. Its protein product is CASSVGGDSYEQYF.

This chain links TRBV7-2 with TRBJ2-3; 7 positions agree with TRBD2. CDR3 size: 16 residues. V was clipped by 4 bases and J by 1 base; unmatched bases: 8. Germline CDR1 is SGHTA and CDR2 is FQGNSA. CDR3 loop: CASSSPLAGGTDTQYF. In DNA, the CDR3 is TGTGCCAGCAGCTCCCCGTTAGCGGGTGGCACAGATACGCAGTATTTT.

The chain has TRBV5-1 and TRBJ1-1, with 7 positions matching TRBD1. Per germline, CDR1 SGHRS and CDR2 YFSETQ. V shed 0 bases and J 0 bases; nucleotides not matched to a gene: 8. This CDR3 is 17 amino acids long. The CDR3 sequence: CASSLGGTEVMNTEAFF. The CDR3 DNA reads TGCGCCAGCAGCTTGGGTGGGACAGAGGTTATGAACACTGAAGCTTTCTTT.

The chain is built from TRBV5-6 and TRBJ1-5; no reliable D call. Trimming took 0 bases from V and 6 from J, leaving 19 bases between them. Per the germline V gene, CDR1 is SGHDT and CDR2 is YYEEEE. This CDR3 contains 17 residues. The CDR3 DNA is TGTGCCAGCAGCTTGGGCGGGCCACTAAAGTGGAGTCAGCCCCAGCATTTT. Its protein product is CASSLGGPLKWSQPQHF.

The genes are TRBV30 and TRBJ2-7; D is undetermined. The CDR3 has 12 residues. V was cut by 3 bases and J by 0 bases, with 6 bases left in between. Germline V gene lookup returns CDR1 GTSNPN and CDR2 SVGIG (reference sequence). The CDR3 loop is CAWSPNSYEQYF. CDR3 DNA sequence: TGTGCCTGGAGCCCGAACTCCTACGAGCAGTACTTC.

DNA for the CDR3: TGTGCCAGTAGTATAATCGCCAGTGAAGCTTTCTTT. Encoded protein: CASSIIASEAFF. The J gene is TRBJ1-1, the V gene TRBV19; D is undetermined. The length of the CDR3 is 12 residues. Germline CDR1 and CDR2: LNHDA and SQIVND (reference sequence). V was cut by 2 bases and J by 7 bases, with 8 bases left in between.

The gene calls are TRBV19 and TRBJ2-1, with D maybe TRBD2 (6 bases). V was cut by 3 bases and J by 8 bases, with 11 bases left in between. The CDR3 runs 13 residues. Germline CDR1 and CDR2: LNHDA and SQIVND (reference sequence). CDR3 residues: CASSMEGRDEQFF. In DNA, the CDR3 is TGTGCCAGTAGTATGGAGGGGCGGGATGAGCAGTTCTTC.

V gene TRBV4-2 combines with J gene TRBJ2-4, with TRBD2 as a possible D gene (6 bases). The germline V and J ends were trimmed by 7 bases and 8 bases, with 27 bases remaining between them. In germline, CDR1 is LGHNA, CDR2 YNFKEQ. The CDR3 totals 17 residues. The CDR3 loop reads CASTGEARDGSSYIQYF. CDR3 in DNA: TGTGCCAGCACTGGGGAGGCTAGGGACGGGAGTTCGTACATTCAGTACTTC.